Listed here are 11 T cell receptor beta chains from one sample, sequenced in a study of blood T cell repertoires in COVID-19 (dated by TCRdb to the early 2020s). The library was built by means of the immunoSEQ multiplex PCR assay. Held by TCRdb, this immuneACCESS table contains in-frame sequences only and omits some clones. Under half of the omission traces to an unresolved V gene where checked; the cause of the rest is unknown. This sample comprises approximately 140,000 clones, roughly 80% of them detected only once. The ten biggest clones cover more than 7% of the sample. The sequencing sample was made of peripheral blood. The source of these receptors is a human donor with acute or convalescent COVID-19. The donor label of this sample is uncertain.

The chain combines TRBV19 with TRBJ1-2, with 9 bases fitting TRBD1. Germline V gene sequence: CDR1 LNHDA, CDR2 SQIVND (reference sequence). V was pared by 5 bases and J by 2 bases, with 3 bases of the junction left unmatched. CDR3 length equals 14 residues. The CDR3 spells CASSYGTGNYGYTF. In DNA form, the CDR3 reads TGTGCCAGTAGTTATGGGACAGGGAACTATGGCTACACCTTC.

The chain has TRBV6-5 and TRBJ1-2; 8 bases agree with TRBD1. This CDR3 spans 15 amino acids. V shed 0 bases and J 6 bases; nucleotides not matched to a gene: 6. Germline CDR1 MNHEY, CDR2 SVGAGI. CDR3 amino acids: CASSYSAGGGDGYTF. The CDR3 DNA sequence: TGTGCCAGCAGTTACTCGGCAGGGGGCGGCGATGGCTACACCTTC.

In this sample, this clone turned up once. This chain uses TRBV18 with TRBJ2-7; the D gene is possibly TRBD2 (6 bases). CDR1 is KGHSH, CDR2 LQKENI, per germline. This CDR3 has 14 residues. V lost 0 bases, J lost 5 bases, and 11 bases lay in between. CDR3 coding DNA: TGTGCCAGCTCACCACCAAACGCGGGAAACGAGCAGTACTTC. Its protein product is CASSPPNAGNEQYF.

The chain combines TRBV12-3 or TRBV12-4 with TRBJ1-2; D uncertain. This CDR3 region has 13 residues. V gave up 1 base and J gave up 6 bases, with 9 bases separating them. The CDR3 DNA follows: TGTGCCAGCAGTTTAGGCGGGGTAGATGGCTACACCTTC. Its protein product is CASSLGGVDGYTF.

This clone was detected once. This chain connects TRBV12-3 or TRBV12-4 to TRBJ2-3; D unresolved. Trimming removed 7 bases from V and 6 bases from J, with 8 bases in between. The CDR3 spans 11 residues. In DNA, the CDR3 is TGTGCCAGCACCCACCGGGATACGCAGTATTTT. Its protein is CASTHRDTQYF.

The rearrangement joins TRBV6-5 to TRBJ1-2, with TRBD1 as a possible D gene (6 bases). V was pared by 7 bases and J by 7 bases, with 16 bases between. The CDR3 is 13 amino acids. CDR1 and CDR2 (germline): MNHEY, SVGAGI. This CDR3 is CASTTGGSSGYTF. Written as DNA, the CDR3 is TGTGCCAGCACCACGGGGGGCTCGAGTGGCTACACCTTC.

This clone was found once. The chain links TRBV2 to TRBJ1-1; D is possibly TRBD1 (6 bases). In germline, CDR1 is SNHLY, CDR2 FYNNEI. Between the trimmed V and J ends, which lost 2 bases and 3 bases, there was a span of 13 bases. This CDR3 has 15 residues. The CDR3 coding sequence is TGTGCCAGCAGTGAACAGGGGAGGGACCACACTGAAGCTTTCTTT. It codes for CASSEQGRDHTEAFF.

The CDR3 DNA reads as TGCGCCAGCAGCTTAACAGAAACTGAAGCTTTCTTT. Amino acid sequence: CASSLTETEAFF. V usage is TRBV5-1 and J usage is TRBJ1-1; D remains unclear. In germline, CDR1 is SGHRS, CDR2 YFSETQ. The CDR3 is 12 amino acids. The germline V and J ends were trimmed by 2 bases and 5 bases, with 7 bases remaining between them.

V and J are TRBV11-1 and TRBJ2-2; 10 bases line up with TRBD2. From germline, CDR1 is SGHAT and CDR2 FQDESV (reference sequence). Losses at the gene ends were 5 bases for V and 4 bases for J; bases not matched to a gene: 4. CDR3 length: 15 amino acids. The CDR3 loop reads CASSKGLAITGELFF. The CDR3 DNA sequence: TGTGCCAGCAGCAAGGGACTAGCGATCACCGGGGAGCTGTTTTTT.

The V call is TRBV19, the J call TRBJ1-5; 12 bases agree with TRBD1. The V and J ends lost 5 bases and 6 bases, in that order; junction bases with no gene match: 8. This CDR3 has 16 amino acids. The germline V gene has CDR1 LNHDA and CDR2 SQIVND (reference sequence). The CDR3 loop reads CASSARGQGAGQPQHF. The CDR3, as DNA: TGTGCCAGTAGTGCCCGGGGACAGGGGGCAGGTCAGCCCCAGCATTTT.

The rearrangement joins TRBV5-1 to TRBJ2-1; 7 bases are a match to TRBD1. Trimming cost V 4 bases and J 8 bases; bases outside gene matches: 18. The CDR3 spans 17 residues. Germline-derived CDR1 and CDR2 are SGHRS and YFSETQ. CDR3 bases: TGCGCCAGCAGCCTGATTCCTACCTCGACAGGGTTCCATGAGCAGTTCTTC. It encodes CASSLIPTSTGFHEQFF.